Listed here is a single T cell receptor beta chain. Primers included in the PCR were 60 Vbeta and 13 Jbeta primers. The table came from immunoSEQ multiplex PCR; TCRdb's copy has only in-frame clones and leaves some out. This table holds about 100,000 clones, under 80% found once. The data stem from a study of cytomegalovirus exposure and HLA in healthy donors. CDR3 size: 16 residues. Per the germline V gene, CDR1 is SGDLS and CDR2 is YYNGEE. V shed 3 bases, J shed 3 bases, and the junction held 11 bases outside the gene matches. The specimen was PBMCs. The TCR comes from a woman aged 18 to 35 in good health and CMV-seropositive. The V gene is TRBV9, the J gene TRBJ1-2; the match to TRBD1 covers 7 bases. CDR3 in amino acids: CASSEGATGDYYGYTF. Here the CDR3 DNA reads TGTGCCAGCAGCGAGGGAGCCACAGGGGACTACTATGGCTACACCTTC.